This T cell receptor beta chain was recovered during a study of cytomegalovirus exposure and HLA in healthy donors. The PCR employed 60 Vbeta primers together with 13 Jbeta primers. The data were produced by immunoSEQ multiplex PCR, yet TCRdb's version contains in-frame clones alone and is incomplete. The table has around 38,000 clones, 66% seen once. The ends lost 7 bases at V and 9 bases at J; junction bases unmatched: 8. CDR3 length equals 13 residues. Germline CDR1 and CDR2: SNHLY and FYNNEI. Sequencing was carried out using PBMCs. This chain joins TRBV2 and TRBJ2-1; 8 nucleotides line up with TRBD1. This sequence was found in a man aged 50 to 60 in good health and CMV-seropositive. Written as DNA, the CDR3 is TGTGCCAGCACGCTCCAACAGGGGGGTGAGCAGTTCTTC. Translating gives CASTLQQGGEQFF.